The 3 T cell receptor beta chains below were found in one sample sequenced in a study of cytomegalovirus exposure and HLA in healthy donors. 13 Jbeta primers and 60 Vbeta primers were used for the PCR. Assay used: immunoSEQ multiplex PCR; TCRdb lists only in-frame clones, some missing. The sample has more than 150,000 clones; approximately 81% are singletons. Material for sequencing was PBMCs. All receptors come from a man aged 50 to 60 in good health and CMV-seropositive.

The chain carries TRBV6-1 and TRBJ2-3; 13 positions match TRBD2. V was clipped by 4 bases and J by 1 base; unmatched bases: 8. The CDR3 loop spans 18 amino acids. CDR1 is MNHNS, CDR2 SASEGT, per germline. The CDR3 region has the DNA TGTGCCAGCAGTGCCACACTAGCGGGAGGGGGGGGCACAGATACGCAGTATTTT. This encodes CASSATLAGGGGTDTQYF.

The V gene is TRBV4-2, the J gene TRBJ2-1; 8 bases align to TRBD1. Germline V gene lookup returns CDR1 LGHNA and CDR2 YNFKEQ. J gave up 6 bases and V 3 bases, and 10 bases lay outside the gene matches. The CDR3 contains 16 residues. The CDR3 sequence: CASSQVLATGVNEQFF. The CDR3 bases are TGTGCCAGCAGCCAGGTACTGGCGACAGGGGTCAATGAGCAGTTCTTC.

V usage is TRBV5-1 and J usage is TRBJ2-3; TRBD1 agrees at 10 bases. V lost 9 bases and J lost 1; bases outside the gene matches: 2. Looked up from germline, CDR1 is SGHRS and CDR2 is YFSETQ. The CDR3 totals 13 residues. The CDR3 loop is CATGTGGTDTQYF. CDR3 DNA sequence: TGCGCCACCGGGACAGGGGGCACAGATACGCAGTATTTT.